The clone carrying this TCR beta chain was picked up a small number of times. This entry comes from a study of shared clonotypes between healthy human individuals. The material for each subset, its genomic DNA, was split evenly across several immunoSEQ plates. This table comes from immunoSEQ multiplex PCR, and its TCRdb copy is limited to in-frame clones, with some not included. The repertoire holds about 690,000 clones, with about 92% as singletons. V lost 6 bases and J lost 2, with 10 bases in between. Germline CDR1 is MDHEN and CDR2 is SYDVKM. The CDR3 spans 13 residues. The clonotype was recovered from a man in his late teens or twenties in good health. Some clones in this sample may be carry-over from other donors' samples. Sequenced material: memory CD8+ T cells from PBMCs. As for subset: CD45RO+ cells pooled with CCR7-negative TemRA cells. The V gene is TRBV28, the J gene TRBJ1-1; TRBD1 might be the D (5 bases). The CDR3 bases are TGTGCCAGCAGGGAGGGGATCAACACTGAAGCTTTCTTT. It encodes CASREGINTEAFF. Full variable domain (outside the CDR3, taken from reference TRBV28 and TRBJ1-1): DVKVTQSSRYLVKRTGEKVFLECVQDMDHENMFWYRQDPGLGLRLIYFSYDVKMKEKGDIPEGYSVSREKKERFSLILESASTNQTSMYLCASREGINTEAFFGQGTRLTVV.